These T cell receptor beta chains were read from a single sample in a study of Ad26.COV2.S vaccination and SARS-CoV-2 variants. Sequenced by immunoSEQ multiplex PCR; TCRdb stores in-frame clones only, minus some. The table lists about 350,000 clones, 65% to 90% of them singletons. The input for sequencing was peripheral blood, taken in a trial of Ad26.COV2.S vaccine versus placebo. The receptors derive from a person aged 18 to 65 who received the Ad26.COV2.S COVID-19 vaccine or a placebo. CDR3s include the opening cysteine and the closing phenylalanine or tryptophan.

TRBV5-8	TRBJ2-5	CASSRLLGETQYF
TRBV10-3	TRBJ2-7	CAISGQGSSYEQYF
TRBV19	TRBJ2-3	CASSISKSGTSGRRTDTQYF
TRBV5-6	TRBJ2-3	CASSFSQGRDTQYF
TRBV7-2	TRBJ2-7	CASPRGSDF
TRBV6-4	TRBJ2-3	CASGAGHTDTQYF
TRBV7-6	TRBJ2-2	CASSLGGGGETGELFF
TRBV7-9	TRBJ2-1	CASSLGSGRALWNEQFF
TRBV4-2	TRBJ1-1	CASSQEAHINTEAFF
TRBV3-1/TRBV3-2	TRBJ2-2	CASSQDGVTRAGELFF
TRBV6-1	TRBJ2-3	CASSEALGRRTDTQYF
TRBV5-6	TRBJ2-1	CASSSSSYNEQFF
TRBV27	TRBJ1-5	CASRDRPDTYSNQPQHF
TRBV7-6	TRBJ2-7	CASSLEVAGGLYEQYF
TRBV9	TRBJ1-2	CASSVTGREGDGYTF
TRBV7-9	TRBJ2-2	CATRNTGELFF
TRBV11-3	TRBJ2-3	CASSGADTQYF
TRBV12-3/TRBV12-4	TRBJ2-6	CASRVPGANVLTF
TRBV6-5	TRBJ1-1	CASRGDTLGAFF
TRBV27	TRBJ2-2	CASSLGHPGLAGNTGELFF
TRBV29-1	TRBJ1-2	CSVLGRVGSGYTF
TRBV2	TRBJ2-3	CASRFQSPTDTQYF
TRBV29-1	TRBJ2-1	CSVGTPKMVNEQFF
TRBV4-2	TRBJ2-3	CASSQATGGSDTQYF
TRBV3-1/TRBV3-2	TRBJ2-7	CASSEPGQGVFEQYF
TRBV24-1	TRBJ1-2	CATSPGGTNYGYTF
TRBV7-2	TRBJ1-5	CASSLDTGARQPQHF
TRBV3-1/TRBV3-2	TRBJ1-2	CASRNQGADGYTF
TRBV12-3/TRBV12-4	TRBJ2-7	CASRLLGGEQYF
TRBV7-6	TRBJ2-5	CASSLIRMGQQETQYF
TRBV4-3	TRBJ2-7	CASSQRRGDRAYEQYF
TRBV18	TRBJ1-2	CASSPPGHYGYTF
TRBV10-1	TRBJ2-1	CASSESEPRRDEQFF
TRBV7-2	TRBJ1-1	CASSLAGGITEAFF
TRBV19	TRBJ2-1	CASTGTSGGREQFF
TRBV3-1/TRBV3-2	TRBJ1-2	CASSQTIQGGYTF
TRBV18	TRBJ2-2	CASSPRLTGTGELFF
TRBV5-1	TRBJ2-7	CASSLQGYEQYF
TRBV5-4	TRBJ2-7	CASSPRDSYEQYF
TRBV6-5	TRBJ2-7	CASSYRGSLPGEQYF
TRBV7-2	TRBJ1-6	CASSSQTGGNNSPLHF
TRBV7-2	TRBJ2-7	CASSLIAGRYEQYF
TRBV4-2	TRBJ1-5	CASSQDMDRVQPQHF
TRBV10-3	TRBJ1-5	CAISESLGQGESNQPQHF
TRBV6-5	TRBJ2-7	CASSRTSGSYEQYF